The T cell receptor beta chain described here comes from a study of blood T cell repertoires in COVID-19. The table came from immunoSEQ multiplex PCR; TCRdb's copy has only in-frame clones and leaves some out. The sample lists more than 150,000 clones; about 80% were seen once. The CDR3 covers 13 residues. The V end was cut by 6 bases, the J end by 6 bases, with 12 bases between. The specimen sequenced was peripheral blood. The receptor was isolated from a woman in her 70s with acute or convalescent COVID-19. This sequence joins TRBV12-3 or TRBV12-4 and TRBJ2-1; tentative D call: TRBD2 (5 bases). In DNA form, the CDR3 reads TGTGCCAGCAGGAATCACACTAGCAATGAGCAGTTCTTC. Amino acid sequence: CASRNHTSNEQFF.